Presented here are 8 T cell receptor beta chains from one specimen sequenced in a study of OX40 agonist ivuxolimab in advanced cancers. The library was obtained by the immunoSEQ multiplex PCR assay. TCRdb provides this immuneACCESS table in a form limited to in-frame rearrangements. Some clones are lacking; in checked studies, under half of them reflect an unresolved V gene, and why the rest are absent is not known. The sample profile shows about 98,000 clones; around 92% of them were found once. Jointly, the top ten make up around 0.25% of the sample. This material consisted of CD4+ or CD8+ T cells sorted from blood, taken in a trial of the OX40 agonist ivuxolimab. Receptor source: an adult with an advanced solid tumor such as melanoma, head and neck, liver or kidney cancer.

The chain employs TRBV27 and TRBJ2-5, with TRBD1 matching 9 bases. J was trimmed by 5 bases and V by 5 bases; bases with no gene match: 9. Germline loops: CDR1 MNHEY, CDR2 SMNVEV (reference sequence). The CDR3 runs to 15 residues. As DNA, the CDR3 is TGTGCCAGCAGTAAATGGACAGGGGAGGAGGAGACCCAGTACTTC. Residues: CASSKWTGEEETQYF.

In its sample, this clone was seen a few times. The rearrangement links TRBV28 to TRBJ1-1; D is ambiguous. Germline V gene sequence: CDR1 MDHEN, CDR2 SYDVKM. V lost 3 bases to trimming and J lost 2 bases, with 10 bases between them. The CDR3 is made up of 14 amino acids. CDR3 residues: CASSFFYDNTEAFF. CDR3 in DNA: TGTGCCAGCAGTTTCTTCTACGATAACACTGAAGCTTTCTTT.

This clone was recorded only once. The V and J genes are TRBV6-5 and TRBJ1-3, with a tentative D call TRBD1 (6 bases). The CDR3 is made up of 14 amino acids. The V and J ends lost 2 bases and 4 bases respectively, with 9 bases between them. CDR1 is MNHEY and CDR2 is SVGAGI in the germline V gene. Here the CDR3 DNA reads TGTGCCAGCAGTTACGGGACACCAGGAAACACCATATATTTT. As protein: CASSYGTPGNTIYF.

J is TRBJ1-1 and V is TRBV6-1, with unresolved D. Germline V gene data show CDR1 as MNHNS and CDR2 as SASEGT. Trimming removed 3 bases from V and 2 bases from J, with 7 bases in between. CDR3 length: 13 amino acids. The CDR3 spells CASSEASNTEAFF. The CDR3 coding sequence is TGTGCCAGCAGTGAGGCGTCAAACACTGAAGCTTTCTTT.

The chain has TRBV18 and TRBJ1-1; D is uncertain. V shed 4 bases and J shed 0 bases, with 18 bases lying between them. This CDR3 has 17 amino acids. Germline CDR1 is KGHSH and CDR2 is LQKENI. CDR3 nucleotide sequence: TGTGCCAGCTCACTCGATACGGGGTGGCTCTTGAACACTGAAGCTTTCTTT. Translated, it gives CASSLDTGWLLNTEAFF. The whole variable domain, filled in from reference TRBV18 and TRBJ1-1, reads NAGVMQNPRHLVRRRGQEARLRCSPMKGHSHVYWYRQLPEEGLKFMVYLQKENIIDESGMPKERFSAEFPKEGPSILRIQQVVRGDSAAYFCASSLDTGWLLNTEAFFGQGTRLTVV.

The rearrangement uses TRBV7-2 and TRBJ1-1; D is uncertain. The CDR3 has 13 residues. V lost 2 bases, J lost 5 bases, and 9 bases lay in between. Germline V lookup: CDR1 SGHTA, CDR2 FQGNSA. CDR3 protein: CASSLTRETEAFF. The DNA for the CDR3 is TGTGCCAGCAGCTTAACTCGTGAAACTGAAGCTTTCTTT.

The CDR3 is CASSYSRRAYYGYTF. The CDR3, as DNA: TGTGCCAGCAGTTACAGTCGGAGGGCTTACTATGGCTACACCTTC. J is TRBJ1-2 and V is TRBV6-5; D gene uncertain. Germline CDR1 MNHEY, CDR2 SVGAGI. V was clipped by 2 bases and J by 3 bases, with 13 bases between them. CDR3 size: 15 residues.

V usage is TRBV7-9 and J usage is TRBJ2-7, with D possibly being TRBD1 (6 bases). V was trimmed by 2 bases and J by 4 bases, leaving 15 bases between them. The CDR3 extends over 15 amino acids. CDR1 is SEHNR and CDR2 is FQNEAQ in the germline V gene (reference sequence). The CDR3: CASSLYRAVNYEQYF. The CDR3 DNA reads TGTGCCAGCAGCTTATACAGGGCGGTAAATTACGAGCAGTACTTC.